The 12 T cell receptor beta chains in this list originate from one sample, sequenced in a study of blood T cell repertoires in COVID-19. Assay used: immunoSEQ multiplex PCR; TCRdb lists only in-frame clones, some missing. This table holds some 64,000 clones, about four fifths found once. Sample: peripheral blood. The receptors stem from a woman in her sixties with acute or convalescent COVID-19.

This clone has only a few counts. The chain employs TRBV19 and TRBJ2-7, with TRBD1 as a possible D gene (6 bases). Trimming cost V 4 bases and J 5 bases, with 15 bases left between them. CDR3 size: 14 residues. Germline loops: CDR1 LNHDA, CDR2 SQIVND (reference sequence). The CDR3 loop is CASSRTGTTHEQYF. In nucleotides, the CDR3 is TGTGCCAGTAGTAGAACCGGGACAACGCACGAGCAGTACTTC.

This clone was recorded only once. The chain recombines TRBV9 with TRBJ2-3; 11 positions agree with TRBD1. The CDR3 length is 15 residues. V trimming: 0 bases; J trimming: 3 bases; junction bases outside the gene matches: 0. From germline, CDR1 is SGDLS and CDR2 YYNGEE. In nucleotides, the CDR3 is TGTGCCAGCAGCGTAGGGGACAGGGGGACAGATACGCAGTATTTT. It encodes CASSVGDRGTDTQYF.

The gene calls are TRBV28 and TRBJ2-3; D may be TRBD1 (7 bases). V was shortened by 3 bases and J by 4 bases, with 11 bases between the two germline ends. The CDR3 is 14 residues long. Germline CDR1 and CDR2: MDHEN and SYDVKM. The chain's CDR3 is CASSFGGGADTQYF. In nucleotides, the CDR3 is TGTGCCAGCAGTTTCGGAGGGGGCGCAGATACGCAGTATTTT.

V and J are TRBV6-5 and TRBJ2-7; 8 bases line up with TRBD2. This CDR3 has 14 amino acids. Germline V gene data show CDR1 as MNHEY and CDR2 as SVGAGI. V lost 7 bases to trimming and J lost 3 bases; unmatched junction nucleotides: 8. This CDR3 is CASTKAGARYEQYF. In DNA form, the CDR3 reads TGTGCCAGCACCAAAGCGGGGGCCCGCTACGAGCAGTACTTC.

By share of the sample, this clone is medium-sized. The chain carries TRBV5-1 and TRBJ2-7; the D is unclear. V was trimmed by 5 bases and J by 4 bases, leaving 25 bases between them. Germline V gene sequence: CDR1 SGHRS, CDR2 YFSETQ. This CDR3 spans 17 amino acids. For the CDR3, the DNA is TGCGCCAGCAGTCAGATTGGCACGACGCAGGTATGGTACGAGCAGTACTTC. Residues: CASSQIGTTQVWYEQYF.

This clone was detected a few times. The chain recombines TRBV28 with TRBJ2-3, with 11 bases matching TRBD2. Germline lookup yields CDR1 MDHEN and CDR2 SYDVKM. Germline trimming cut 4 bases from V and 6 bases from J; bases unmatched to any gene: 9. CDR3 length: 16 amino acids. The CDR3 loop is CASSSDRLAGWDTQYF. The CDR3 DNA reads TGTGCCAGCAGTTCGGATCGACTAGCGGGGTGGGATACGCAGTATTTT.

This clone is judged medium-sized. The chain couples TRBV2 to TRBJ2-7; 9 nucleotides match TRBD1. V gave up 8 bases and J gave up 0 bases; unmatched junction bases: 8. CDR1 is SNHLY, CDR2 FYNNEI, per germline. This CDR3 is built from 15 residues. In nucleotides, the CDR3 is TGTGCCAGCGACCTAGGGACAGGGAGCTCCTACGAGCAGTACTTC. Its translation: CASDLGTGSSYEQYF.

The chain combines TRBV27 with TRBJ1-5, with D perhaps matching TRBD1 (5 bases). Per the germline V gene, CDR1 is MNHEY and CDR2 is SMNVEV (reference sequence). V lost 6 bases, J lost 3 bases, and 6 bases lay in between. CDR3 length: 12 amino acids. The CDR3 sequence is CASRGVNQPQHF. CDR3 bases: TGTGCCAGCAGAGGGGTCAATCAGCCCCAGCATTTT.

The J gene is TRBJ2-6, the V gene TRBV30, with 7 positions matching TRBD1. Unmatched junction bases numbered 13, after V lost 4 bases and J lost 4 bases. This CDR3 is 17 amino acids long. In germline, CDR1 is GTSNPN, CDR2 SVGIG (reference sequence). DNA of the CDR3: TGTGCCTGGACCCCGCCTGGCAGGGGGTGGGGGGCCAACGTCCTGACTTTC. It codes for CAWTPPGRGWGANVLTF.

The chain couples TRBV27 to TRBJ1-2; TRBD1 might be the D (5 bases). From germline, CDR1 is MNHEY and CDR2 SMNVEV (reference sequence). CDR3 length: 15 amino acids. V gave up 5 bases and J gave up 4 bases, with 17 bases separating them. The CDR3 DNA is TGTGCCAGCAGTCCCCCAGGGTTAAATGGCTATGGCTACACCTTC. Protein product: CASSPPGLNGYGYTF.

This CDR3 is CASSPQGGGNQPQHF. CDR3 bases: TGTGCCAGCAGCCCACAGGGTGGTGGCAATCAGCCCCAGCATTTT. The rearrangement uses TRBV5-5 and TRBJ1-5; D might be TRBD1 (6 bases). The CDR3 has 15 residues. Deletions cut 4 bases from V and 2 bases from J, with 13 bases between. Germline CDR1 and CDR2: SGHKS and YYEKEE (reference sequence).

The CDR3 spells CASSLLGGMNTEAFF. CDR3 bases: TGCGCCAGCAGCTTGCTAGGCGGGATGAACACTGAAGCTTTCTTT. The V and J genes are TRBV5-1 and TRBJ1-1; D gene uncertain. The CDR3 runs to 15 residues. Between the trimmed V and J ends, which lost 1 base and 0 bases, there was a span of 10 bases. The germline CDR1 and CDR2 sequences are SGHRS and YFSETQ.